The TCR beta chain described here comes from a study of T cell repertoires in cytomegalovirus infection (dated by TCRdb to between 2019 and 2020). General notes on the study: Alongside well-studied HLA-B-restricted epitopes, the peptide stimulations were aimed at recently identified HLA-C-restricted CMV epitopes, whose presentation resists viral immunomodulation. Donor HLA type was relevant to the analysis, because carriage of CMV infection together with the matching HLA type was indicated by public TCR beta signatures.

This sample was sequenced with an Illumina HiSeq 1500. The public reads were reanalyzed by TCRdb: fastp trimming at Q25, MiXCR alignment, in-frame beta chains only. Every CDR3 protein is listed once, alongside the most common genes and DNA of its rows. For this sample the table gives about 340,000 distinct CDR3 sequences, of which 25% to 30% were detected only once. Around 20% of the sample rests with the top ten. This clonotype has a handful of counts. The antigen this receptor binds is unknown. There are no base qualities to consult, and no much larger clone falls within one base. The sample's treatment or condition label is to be understood as: in vitro stimulation with specific CMV peptide epitopes to enrich CMV-specific T cells. Reading the germline V gene gives CDR1 ENHRY and CDR2 SYGVKD. At the junction V is shortened by 6 bases and J by 0 bases, with 11 bases in between. The CDR3 holds 15 amino acids from the cysteine to the phenylalanine. The only DNA kept is the CDR3, 45 bases in frame from the first base.

The paper's findings and limits, for the study overall: In both this cohort and an independent roughly 330-donor cohort, the cumulative frequency of public TCR beta family members distinguished carriers of CMV infection plus the relevant HLA type. The ex vivo response was dominated by HLA-C-restricted CMV-specific TCR beta clonotypes, which also provided the single most frequent clonotype in two of eight donors.

Sequenced here: cultured PBMCs, sampled from culture after CMV antigen stimulation. Recombination connected TRBV10-3 to TRBJ2-2, and TRBD2 may be the D gene, going by 6 matching bases. The clonotype was recovered from a human donor in good health (CMV status not recorded). Some clones in this sample may be carry-over from other donors' samples. At the DNA level, the sequence is TGTGCCATCAGGACGGAGGGGTCGAACACCGGGGAGCTGTTTTTT. Translation gives CAIRTEGSNTGELFF.